A selection of T cell receptor beta chains follows, all from one sample in a study of shared clonotypes between healthy human individuals. Clones were read by immunoSEQ multiplex PCR, and TCRdb kept only the in-frame ones, dropping some. The sample carries 2 million to 2.5 million clones, around 95% recorded once. The sample consisted of naive CD4+ T cells sorted from blood. The receptors derive from a man younger than 35 in good health. Each CDR3 is given with its conserved first and last residue. The order of the fields is CDR3 DNA, CDR3 protein, clone size, J gene, V gene, D gene. D genes are given only for firm matches. Clone size is not always given. Where it is, it says once, few, many or a class for expanded clones.

cdr3_nt: TGTGCCAGCAGCCTAGGACGCTTATATAGCAATCAGCCCCAGCATTTT
cdr3_aa: CASSLGRLYSNQPQHF
clone_size: once
j_call: TRBJ1-5
v_call: TRBV5-6
d_call: .

cdr3_nt: TGTGCCATGGCGAGGGTAGCGGGGAACACCGGGGAGCTGTTTTTT
cdr3_aa: CAMARVAGNTGELFF
clone_size: once
j_call: TRBJ2-2
v_call: TRBV2
d_call: TRBD2

cdr3_nt: TGCGCCAGCAGTGGACAGGTGGAGCAGTACTTC
cdr3_aa: CASSGQVEQYF
clone_size: .
j_call: TRBJ2-7
v_call: TRBV10-1
d_call: .

cdr3_nt: TGTGCCAGCAGTGACAACAGAGGCAATCAGCCCCAGCATTTT
cdr3_aa: CASSDNRGNQPQHF
clone_size: .
j_call: TRBJ1-5
v_call: TRBV6-1
d_call: .

cdr3_nt: TGTGCCAGCAGCTCGACAGGGACTATTACTGGAAACACCATATATTTT
cdr3_aa: CASSSTGTITGNTIYF
clone_size: .
j_call: TRBJ1-3
v_call: TRBV11-2
d_call: TRBD1

cdr3_nt: TGTGCCAGCAGCTTAGCCCAAGGCCCCGAGCAGTACTTC
cdr3_aa: CASSLAQGPEQYF
clone_size: once
j_call: TRBJ2-7
v_call: TRBV11-2
d_call: .

cdr3_nt: TGTGCCATCAGTGAGTCCCGGGGGGCTGGCACTGAAGCTTTCTTT
cdr3_aa: CAISESRGAGTEAFF
clone_size: .
j_call: TRBJ1-1
v_call: TRBV10-3
d_call: .

cdr3_nt: TGTGCCAGCTCCCCGAGCGGCAAGACCTACGAGCAGTACTTC
cdr3_aa: CASSPSGKTYEQYF
clone_size: once
j_call: TRBJ2-7
v_call: TRBV11-2
d_call: .

cdr3_nt: TGTGCCAGCACCACGAAGCCCTACGAGCAGTACTTC
cdr3_aa: CASTTKPYEQYF
clone_size: .
j_call: TRBJ2-7
v_call: TRBV28
d_call: .

cdr3_nt: TGTGCCAGCAGCATGGGGGGACAGGGTTATGAAAAACTGTTTTTT
cdr3_aa: CASSMGGQGYEKLFF
clone_size: .
j_call: TRBJ1-4
v_call: TRBV5-4
d_call: TRBD1

cdr3_nt: TGTGCCAGCAGCCTCACAGGGACCCCGAACACTGAAGCTTTCTTT
cdr3_aa: CASSLTGTPNTEAFF
clone_size: .
j_call: TRBJ1-1
v_call: TRBV7-3
d_call: .

cdr3_nt: TGTGCCAGCAGCCTCAACACCGGGGAGCTGTTTTTT
cdr3_aa: CASSLNTGELFF
clone_size: .
j_call: TRBJ2-2
v_call: TRBV7-9
d_call: .

cdr3_nt: TGCGCCAGCAGCTCCCTACAGGGGGGCAATGAAAAACTGTTTTTT
cdr3_aa: CASSSLQGGNEKLFF
clone_size: .
j_call: TRBJ1-4
v_call: TRBV5-1
d_call: TRBD1

cdr3_nt: TGTGCCAGCTCACCCGCGACGGGAGCTAACTATGGCTACACCTTC
cdr3_aa: CASSPATGANYGYTF
clone_size: .
j_call: TRBJ1-2
v_call: TRBV18
d_call: .

cdr3_nt: TGTGCCAGCTCACCACGGCCAGCGAACACCGGGGAGCTGTTTTTT
cdr3_aa: CASSPRPANTGELFF
clone_size: .
j_call: TRBJ2-2
v_call: TRBV18
d_call: .

cdr3_nt: TGTGCCAGTAGTATGGGTAGCGGAGGCTCCTACAATGAGCAGTTCTTC
cdr3_aa: CASSMGSGGSYNEQFF
clone_size: once
j_call: TRBJ2-1
v_call: TRBV19
d_call: .

cdr3_nt: TGTGCCAGCAGTGACGGTACCACCATATATTTT
cdr3_aa: CASSDGTTIYF
clone_size: .
j_call: TRBJ1-3
v_call: TRBV6-4
d_call: .

cdr3_nt: TGTGCCAGCAGCTTGGGGAATTTCTACGAGCAGTACTTC
cdr3_aa: CASSLGNFYEQYF
clone_size: few
j_call: TRBJ2-7
v_call: TRBV7-9
d_call: .

cdr3_nt: TGTGCCAGCCAGGGACAGCAAGAGACCCAGTACTTC
cdr3_aa: CASQGQQETQYF
clone_size: .
j_call: TRBJ2-5
v_call: TRBV6-6
d_call: TRBD1

cdr3_nt: TGTGCCAGCAGTTTTGACAGCCTGAACACTGAAGCTTTCTTT
cdr3_aa: CASSFDSLNTEAFF
clone_size: .
j_call: TRBJ1-1
v_call: TRBV2
d_call: .

cdr3_nt: TGCGCCAGCAGCTTGGACCCAGGACAGGGAAACAATTCACCCCTCCACTTT
cdr3_aa: CASSLDPGQGNNSPLHF
clone_size: .
j_call: TRBJ1-6
v_call: TRBV5-1
d_call: TRBD1

cdr3_nt: TGTGCCATAGGTTACAGGGGGCGGAATTCACCCCTCCACTTT
cdr3_aa: CAIGYRGRNSPLHF
clone_size: .
j_call: TRBJ1-6
v_call: TRBV10-3
d_call: TRBD1